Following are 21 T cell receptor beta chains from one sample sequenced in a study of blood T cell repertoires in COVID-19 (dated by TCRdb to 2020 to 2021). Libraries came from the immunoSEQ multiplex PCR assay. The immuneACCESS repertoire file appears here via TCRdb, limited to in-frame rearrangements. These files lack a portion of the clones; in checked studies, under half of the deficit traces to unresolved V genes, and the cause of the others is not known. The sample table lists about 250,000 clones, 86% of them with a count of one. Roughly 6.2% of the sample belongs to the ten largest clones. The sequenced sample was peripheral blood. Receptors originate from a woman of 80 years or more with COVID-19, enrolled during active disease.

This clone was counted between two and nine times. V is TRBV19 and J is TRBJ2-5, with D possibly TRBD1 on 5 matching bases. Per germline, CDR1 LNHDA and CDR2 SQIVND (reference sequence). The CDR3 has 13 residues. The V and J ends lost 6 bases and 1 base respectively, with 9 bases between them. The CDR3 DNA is TGTGCCAGTAGCGACAGACCCCAAGAGACCCAGTACTTC. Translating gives CASSDRPQETQYF.

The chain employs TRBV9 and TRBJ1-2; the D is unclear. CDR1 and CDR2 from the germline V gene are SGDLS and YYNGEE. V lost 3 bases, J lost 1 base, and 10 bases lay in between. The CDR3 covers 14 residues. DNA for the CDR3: TGTGCCAGCAGCGCGGAAGGCGGTAACTATGGCTACACCTTC. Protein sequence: CASSAEGGNYGYTF.

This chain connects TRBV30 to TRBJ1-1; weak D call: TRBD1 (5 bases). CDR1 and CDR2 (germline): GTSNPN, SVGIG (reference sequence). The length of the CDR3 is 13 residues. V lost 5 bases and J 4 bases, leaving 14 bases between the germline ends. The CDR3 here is CAWAGQASTEAFF. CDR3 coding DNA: TGTGCCTGGGCCGGACAAGCGAGCACTGAAGCTTTCTTT.

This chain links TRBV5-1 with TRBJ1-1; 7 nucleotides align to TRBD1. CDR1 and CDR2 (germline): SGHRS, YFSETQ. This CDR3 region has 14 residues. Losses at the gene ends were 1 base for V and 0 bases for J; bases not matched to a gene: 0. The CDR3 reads CASSLTGVNTEAFF. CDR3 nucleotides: TGCGCCAGCAGCTTGACAGGGGTGAACACTGAAGCTTTCTTT.

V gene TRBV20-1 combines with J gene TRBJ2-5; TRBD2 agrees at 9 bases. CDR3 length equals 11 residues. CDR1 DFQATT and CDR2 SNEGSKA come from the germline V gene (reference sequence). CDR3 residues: CTAGGLETQYF. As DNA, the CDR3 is TGCACCGCGGGGGGGCTTGAGACCCAGTACTTC.

DNA for the CDR3: TGCGCCAGCAGTCTATTTGGTGAAAAACTGTTTTTT. This gives the protein CASSLFGEKLFF. The rearrangement joins TRBV5-1 to TRBJ1-4; D gene uncertain. The CDR3 has 12 amino acids. Trimming stripped 5 bases from V and 7 bases from J, with 9 bases between. Germline values: CDR1 SGHRS, CDR2 YFSETQ. Full variable domain (outside the CDR3, taken from reference TRBV5-1 and TRBJ1-4): KAGVTQTPRYLIKTRGQQVTLSCSPISGHRSVSWYQQTPGQGLQFLFEYFSETQRNKGNFPGRFSGRQFSNSRSEMNVSTLELGDSALYLCASSLFGEKLFFGSGTQLSVL.

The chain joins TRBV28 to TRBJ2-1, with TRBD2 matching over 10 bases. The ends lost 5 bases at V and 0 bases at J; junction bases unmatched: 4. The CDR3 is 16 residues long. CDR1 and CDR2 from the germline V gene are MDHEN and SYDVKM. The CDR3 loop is CASSVLAGNSYNEQFF. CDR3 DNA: TGTGCCAGCAGTGTACTAGCGGGGAACTCCTACAATGAGCAGTTCTTC.

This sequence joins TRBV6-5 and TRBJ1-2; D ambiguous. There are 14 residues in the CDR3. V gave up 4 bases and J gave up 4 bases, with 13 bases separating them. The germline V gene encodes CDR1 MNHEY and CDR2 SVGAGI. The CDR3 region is CASSFAARGYGYTF. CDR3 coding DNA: TGTGCCAGCAGTTTTGCTGCTCGGGGCTATGGCTACACCTTC.

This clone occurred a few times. The CDR3 coding sequence is TGTGCCAGCTCAGATCAAGACGGGAGGGCTGAAGCTTTCTTT. It encodes CASSDQDGRAEAFF. The chain employs TRBV18 and TRBJ1-1; D uncertain. The length of the CDR3 is 14 residues. Germline CDR1 KGHSH, CDR2 LQKENI. The V end was cut by 5 bases, the J end by 6 bases, with 16 bases between.

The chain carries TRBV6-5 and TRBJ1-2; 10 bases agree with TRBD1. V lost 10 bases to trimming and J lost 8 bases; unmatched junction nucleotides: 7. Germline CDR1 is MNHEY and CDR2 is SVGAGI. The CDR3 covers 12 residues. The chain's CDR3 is CATSDRGQGYTF. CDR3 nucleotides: TGTGCCACCTCAGACAGGGGGCAAGGCTACACCTTC.

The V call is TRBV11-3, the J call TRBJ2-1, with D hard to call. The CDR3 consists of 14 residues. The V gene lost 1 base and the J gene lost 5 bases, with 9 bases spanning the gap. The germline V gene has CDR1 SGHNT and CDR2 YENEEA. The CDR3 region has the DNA TGTGCCAGCAGCTTAGGCCCGCAGAACAATGAGCAGTTCTTC. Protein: CASSLGPQNNEQFF.

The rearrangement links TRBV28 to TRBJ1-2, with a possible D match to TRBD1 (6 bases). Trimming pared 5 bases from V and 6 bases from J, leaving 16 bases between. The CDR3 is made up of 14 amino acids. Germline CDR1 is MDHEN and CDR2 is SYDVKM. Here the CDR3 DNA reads TGTGCCAGCAGTCCAGGGGCAATTCGGCATGGCTACACCTTC. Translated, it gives CASSPGAIRHGYTF.

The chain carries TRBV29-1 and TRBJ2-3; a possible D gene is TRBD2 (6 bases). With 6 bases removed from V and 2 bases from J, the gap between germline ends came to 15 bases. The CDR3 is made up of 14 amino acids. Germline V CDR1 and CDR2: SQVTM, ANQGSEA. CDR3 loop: CSVGPGLNTDTQYF. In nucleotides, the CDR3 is TGCAGCGTCGGACCGGGACTTAACACAGATACGCAGTATTTT.

The CDR3 loop is CASSPEGTGFQTLHF. The CDR3 region has the DNA TGCGCCAGCAGCCCCGAAGGGACAGGGTTTCAGACCCTCCACTTT. V and J are TRBV5-1 and TRBJ1-6, with 9 nucleotides matching TRBD1. This CDR3 region has 15 residues. The V segment lost 4 bases and the J segment 14 bases; nucleotides outside the gene matches: 13. CDR1 is SGHRS and CDR2 is YFSETQ in the germline V gene.

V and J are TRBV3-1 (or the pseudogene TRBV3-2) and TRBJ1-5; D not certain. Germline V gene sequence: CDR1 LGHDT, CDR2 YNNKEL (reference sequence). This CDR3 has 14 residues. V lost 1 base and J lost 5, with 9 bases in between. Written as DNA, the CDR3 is TGTGCCAGCAGCCAAGGGGCAGGTTATCAGCCCCAGCATTTT. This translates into CASSQGAGYQPQHF.

The CDR3 reads CASDTGGRNQPQHF. CDR3 nucleotides: TGTGCCAGTGATACAGGGGGCAGGAATCAGCCCCAGCATTTT. This rearrangement joins TRBV19 to TRBJ1-5; 9 bases align to TRBD1. Germline values: CDR1 LNHDA, CDR2 SQIVND (reference sequence). V was pared by 8 bases and J by 4 bases, with 6 bases of the junction left unmatched. CDR3 size: 14 residues.

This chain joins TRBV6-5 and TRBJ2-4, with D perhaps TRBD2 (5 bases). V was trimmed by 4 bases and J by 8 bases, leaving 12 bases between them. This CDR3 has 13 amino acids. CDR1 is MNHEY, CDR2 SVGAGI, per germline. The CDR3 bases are TGTGCCAGCAGTTCAGTAGAGAGGGACATTCAGTACTTC. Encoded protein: CASSSVERDIQYF.

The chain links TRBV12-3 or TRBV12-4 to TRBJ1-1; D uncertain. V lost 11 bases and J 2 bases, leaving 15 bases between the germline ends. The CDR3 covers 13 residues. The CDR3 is CAGKGDGNTEAFF. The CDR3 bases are TGTGCCGGCAAAGGAGACGGAAACACTGAAGCTTTCTTT.

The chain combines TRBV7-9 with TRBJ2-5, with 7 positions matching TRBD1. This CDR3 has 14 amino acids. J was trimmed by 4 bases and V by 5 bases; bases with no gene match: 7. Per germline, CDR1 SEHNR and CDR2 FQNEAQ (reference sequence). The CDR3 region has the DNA TGTGCCAGCAGCCTCGGGACAGCCTCAGAGACCCAGTACTTC. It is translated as CASSLGTASETQYF.

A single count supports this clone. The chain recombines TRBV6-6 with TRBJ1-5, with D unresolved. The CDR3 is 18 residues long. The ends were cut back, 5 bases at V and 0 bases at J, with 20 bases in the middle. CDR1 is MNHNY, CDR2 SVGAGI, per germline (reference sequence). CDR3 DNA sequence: TGTGCCAGCAGTCCTCAGCCCCCGACAATAATTAGCAATCAGCCCCAGCATTTT. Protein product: CASSPQPPTIISNQPQHF.

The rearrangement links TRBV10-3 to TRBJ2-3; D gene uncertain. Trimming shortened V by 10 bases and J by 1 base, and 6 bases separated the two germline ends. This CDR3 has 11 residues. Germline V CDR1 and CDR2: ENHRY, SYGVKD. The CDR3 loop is CANQGTDTQYF. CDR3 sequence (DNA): TGTGCCAACCAGGGCACAGATACGCAGTATTTT.